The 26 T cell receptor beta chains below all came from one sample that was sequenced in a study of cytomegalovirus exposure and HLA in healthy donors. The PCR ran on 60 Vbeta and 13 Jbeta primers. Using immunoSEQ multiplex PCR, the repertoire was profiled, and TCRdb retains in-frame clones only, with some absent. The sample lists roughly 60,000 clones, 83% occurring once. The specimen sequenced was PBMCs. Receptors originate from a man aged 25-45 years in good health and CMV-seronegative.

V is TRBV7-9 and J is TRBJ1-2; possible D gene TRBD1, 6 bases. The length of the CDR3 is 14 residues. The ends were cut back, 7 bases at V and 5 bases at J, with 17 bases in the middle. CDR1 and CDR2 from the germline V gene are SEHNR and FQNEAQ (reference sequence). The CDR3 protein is CASTRGSGVYGYTF. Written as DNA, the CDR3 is TGTGCCAGCACCCGGGGCTCAGGGGTTTATGGCTACACCTTC.

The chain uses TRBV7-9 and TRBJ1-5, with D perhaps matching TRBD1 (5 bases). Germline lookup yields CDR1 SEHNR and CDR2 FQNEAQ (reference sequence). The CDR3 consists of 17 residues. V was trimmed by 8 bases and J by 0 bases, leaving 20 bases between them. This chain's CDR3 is CASSSIMAGLSNQPQHF. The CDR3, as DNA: TGTGCCAGCTCCTCCATCATGGCAGGGCTTAGCAATCAGCCCCAGCATTTT.

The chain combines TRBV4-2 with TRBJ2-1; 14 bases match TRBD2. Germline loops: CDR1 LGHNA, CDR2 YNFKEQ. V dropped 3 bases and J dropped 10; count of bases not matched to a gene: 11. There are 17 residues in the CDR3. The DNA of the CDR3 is TGTGCCAGCAGCCACGGGACTAGCGGGGGCGCCTTGGGGGAGCAGTTCTTC. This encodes CASSHGTSGGALGEQFF.

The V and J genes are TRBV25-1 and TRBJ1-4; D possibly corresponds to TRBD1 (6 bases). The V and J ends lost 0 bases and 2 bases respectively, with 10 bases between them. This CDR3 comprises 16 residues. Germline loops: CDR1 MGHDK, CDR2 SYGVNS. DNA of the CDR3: TGTGCCAGCAGTGAATATATGGGGGCGACTAATGAAAAACTGTTTTTT. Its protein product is CASSEYMGATNEKLFF.

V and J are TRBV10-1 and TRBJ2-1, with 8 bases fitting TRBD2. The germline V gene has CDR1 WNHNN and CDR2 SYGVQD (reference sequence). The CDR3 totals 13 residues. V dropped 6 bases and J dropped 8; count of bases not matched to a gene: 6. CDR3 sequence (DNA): TGCGCCAGCAGCGGGCGGGGGGTCTATGAGCAGTTCTTC. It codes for CASSGRGVYEQFF.

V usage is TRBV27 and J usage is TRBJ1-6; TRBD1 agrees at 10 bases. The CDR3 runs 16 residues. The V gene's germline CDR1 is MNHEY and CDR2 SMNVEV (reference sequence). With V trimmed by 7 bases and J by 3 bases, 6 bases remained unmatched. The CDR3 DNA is TGTGCCAGCACCTCGTGGACAGGGGGCTATAATTCACCCCTCCACTTT. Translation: CASTSWTGGYNSPLHF.

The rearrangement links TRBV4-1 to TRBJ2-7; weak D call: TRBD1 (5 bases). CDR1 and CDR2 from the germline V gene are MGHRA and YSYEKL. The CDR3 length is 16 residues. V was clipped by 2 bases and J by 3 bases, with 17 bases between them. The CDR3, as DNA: TGCGCCAGCAGCCAACTTGCAGGGAATAAATTCTACGAGCAGTACTTC. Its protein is CASSQLAGNKFYEQYF.

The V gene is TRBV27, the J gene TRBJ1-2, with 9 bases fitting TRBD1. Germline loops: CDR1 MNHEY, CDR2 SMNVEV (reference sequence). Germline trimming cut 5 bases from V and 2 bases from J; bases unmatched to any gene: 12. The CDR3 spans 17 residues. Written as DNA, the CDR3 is TGTGCCAGCAGTCAACGCTCATACAGGGGGCTGAACTATGGCTACACCTTC. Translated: CASSQRSYRGLNYGYTF.

The CDR3 sequence: CASSPTVPGIGQEYGYTF. DNA for the CDR3: TGTGCCAGCAGCCCCACCGTACCGGGGATTGGACAGGAATATGGCTACACCTTC. The chain links TRBV9 to TRBJ1-2, with 7 bases fitting TRBD1. V lost 4 bases and J lost 5; bases outside the gene matches: 20. The CDR3 has 18 residues. Germline V gene sequence: CDR1 SGDLS, CDR2 YYNGEE.

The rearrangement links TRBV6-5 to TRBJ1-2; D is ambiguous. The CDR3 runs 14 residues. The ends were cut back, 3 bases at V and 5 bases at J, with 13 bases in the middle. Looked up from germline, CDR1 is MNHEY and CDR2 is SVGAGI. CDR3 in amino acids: CASSYRPPTYGYTF. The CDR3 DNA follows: TGTGCCAGCAGTTATCGCCCCCCGACATATGGCTACACCTTC.

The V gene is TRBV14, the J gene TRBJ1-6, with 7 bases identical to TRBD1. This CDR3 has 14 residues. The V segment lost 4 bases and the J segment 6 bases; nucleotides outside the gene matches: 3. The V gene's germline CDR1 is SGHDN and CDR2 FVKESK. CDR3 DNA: TGTGCCAGCAGCCGACAGGGATTTAATTCACCCCTCCACTTT. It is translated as CASSRQGFNSPLHF.

The CDR3 spells CASSLVQGAGTEAFF. CDR3 sequence (DNA): TGTGCCAGCAGCTTGGTCCAGGGGGCTGGCACTGAAGCTTTCTTT. The chain carries TRBV5-4 and TRBJ1-1; the match to TRBD1 covers 8 bases. V shed 0 bases, J shed 4 bases, and the junction held 5 bases outside the gene matches. The CDR3 length is 15 residues. Germline assignment: CDR1 SGHNT and CDR2 YYREEE (reference sequence).

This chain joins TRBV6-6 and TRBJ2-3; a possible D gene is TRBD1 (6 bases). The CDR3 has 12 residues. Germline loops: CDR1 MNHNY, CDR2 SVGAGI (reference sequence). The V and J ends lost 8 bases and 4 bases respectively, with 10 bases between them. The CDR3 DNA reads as TGTGCCAGCGAGGGGGATTCAGATACGCAGTATTTT. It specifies CASEGDSDTQYF.

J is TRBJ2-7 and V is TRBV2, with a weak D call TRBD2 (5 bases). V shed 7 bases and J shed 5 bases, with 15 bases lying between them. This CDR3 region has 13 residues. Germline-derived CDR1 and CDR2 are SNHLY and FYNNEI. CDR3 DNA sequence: TGTGCCAGCACCGAGAGAGGGTTTCACGAGCAGTACTTC. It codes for CASTERGFHEQYF.

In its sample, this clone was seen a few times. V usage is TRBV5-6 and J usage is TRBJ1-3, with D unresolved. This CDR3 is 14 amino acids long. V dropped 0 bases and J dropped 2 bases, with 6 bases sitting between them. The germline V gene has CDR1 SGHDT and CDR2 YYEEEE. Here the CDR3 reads CASSLAVTGNTIYF. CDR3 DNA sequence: TGTGCCAGCAGCTTGGCGGTTACTGGAAACACCATATATTTT.

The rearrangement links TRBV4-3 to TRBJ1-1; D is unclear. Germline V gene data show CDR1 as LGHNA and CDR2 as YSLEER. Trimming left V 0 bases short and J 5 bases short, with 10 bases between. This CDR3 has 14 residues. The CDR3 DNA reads TGCGCCAGCAGCCAAGAAAATGGGCGTACTGAAGCTTTCTTT. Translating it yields CASSQENGRTEAFF.

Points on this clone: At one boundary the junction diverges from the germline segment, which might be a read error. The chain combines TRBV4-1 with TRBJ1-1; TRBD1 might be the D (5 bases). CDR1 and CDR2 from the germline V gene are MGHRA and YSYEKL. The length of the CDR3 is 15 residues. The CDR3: CVSSPWLGGDTEAFF. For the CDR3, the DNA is TGCGTCAGCAGCCCCTGGTTGGGGGGAGACACTGAAGCTTTCTTT.

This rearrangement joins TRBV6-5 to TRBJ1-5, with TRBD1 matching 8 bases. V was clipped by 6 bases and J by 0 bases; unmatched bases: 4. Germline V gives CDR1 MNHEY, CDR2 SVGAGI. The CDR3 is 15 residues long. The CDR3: CASRRQGFSNQPQHF. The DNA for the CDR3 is TGTGCCAGCAGGAGACAGGGGTTTAGCAATCAGCCCCAGCATTTT.

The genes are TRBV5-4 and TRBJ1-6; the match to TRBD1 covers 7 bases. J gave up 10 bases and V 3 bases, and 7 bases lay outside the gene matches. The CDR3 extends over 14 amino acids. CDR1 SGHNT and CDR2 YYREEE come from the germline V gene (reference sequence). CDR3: CASSSNRGESPLHF. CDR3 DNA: TGTGCCAGCAGCTCAAACAGGGGTGAATCACCCCTCCACTTT.

This chain's CDR3 is CASSGPGRGLAGVYTGELFF. The CDR3 nucleotides are TGTGCCAGCAGCGGTCCCGGCCGGGGACTAGCGGGAGTCTATACCGGGGAGCTGTTTTTT. The genes are TRBV9 and TRBJ2-2; TRBD2 matches at 14 bases. The CDR3 runs 20 residues. Germline V lookup: CDR1 SGDLS, CDR2 YYNGEE. With 3 bases clipped from V and 5 bases from J, the junction kept 15 bases outside the gene matches.

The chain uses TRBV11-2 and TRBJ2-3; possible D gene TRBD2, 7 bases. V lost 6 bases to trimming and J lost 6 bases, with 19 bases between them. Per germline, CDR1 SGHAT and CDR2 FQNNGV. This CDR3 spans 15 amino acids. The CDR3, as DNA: TGTGCCAGCAGAGGGGGGGCTTCTGTAATGGATACGCAGTATTTT. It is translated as CASRGGASVMDTQYF.

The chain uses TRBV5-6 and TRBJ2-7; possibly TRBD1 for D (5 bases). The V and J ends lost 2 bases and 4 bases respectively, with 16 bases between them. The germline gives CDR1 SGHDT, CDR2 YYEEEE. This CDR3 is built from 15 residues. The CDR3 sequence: CASSFYHRMGYEQYF. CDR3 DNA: TGTGCCAGCAGCTTTTATCACAGGATGGGGTACGAGCAGTACTTC.

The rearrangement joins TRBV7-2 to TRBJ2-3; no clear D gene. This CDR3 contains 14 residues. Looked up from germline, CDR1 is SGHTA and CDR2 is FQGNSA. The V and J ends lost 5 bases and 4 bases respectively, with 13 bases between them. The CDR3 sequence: CASSRLSEADTQYF. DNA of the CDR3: TGTGCCAGCAGCCGCCTTTCCGAGGCAGATACGCAGTATTTT. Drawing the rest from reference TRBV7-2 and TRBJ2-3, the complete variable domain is GAGVSQSPSNKVTEKGKDVELRCDPISGHTALYWYRQSLGQGLEFLIYFQGNSAPDKSGLPSDRFSAERTGGSVSTLTIQRTQQEDSAVYLCASSRLSEADTQYFGPGTRLTVL.

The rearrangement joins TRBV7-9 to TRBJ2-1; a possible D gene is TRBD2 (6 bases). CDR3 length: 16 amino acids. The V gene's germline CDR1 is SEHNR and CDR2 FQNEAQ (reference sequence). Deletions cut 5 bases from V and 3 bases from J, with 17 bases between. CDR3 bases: TGTGCCAGCAGCAACCTTGCTAGCGAGAACTACAATGAGCAGTTCTTC. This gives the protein CASSNLASENYNEQFF.

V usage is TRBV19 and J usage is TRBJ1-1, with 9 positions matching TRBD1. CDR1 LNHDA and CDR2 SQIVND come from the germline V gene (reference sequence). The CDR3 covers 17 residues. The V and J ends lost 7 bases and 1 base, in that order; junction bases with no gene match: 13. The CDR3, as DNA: TGTGCCAGTACCGATGAGGACAGGGGCTGGGGGAACACTGAAGCTTTCTTT. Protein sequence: CASTDEDRGWGNTEAFF.

The CDR3 sequence: CASSIPGQRREAFF. For the CDR3, the DNA is TGTGCCAGTAGTATCCCGGGACAGCGCCGTGAAGCTTTCTTT. The rearrangement joins TRBV19 to TRBJ1-1; 7 bases are a match to TRBD1. V gave up 3 bases and J gave up 7 bases; unmatched junction bases: 8. This CDR3 contains 14 residues. Germline V gene data show CDR1 as LNHDA and CDR2 as SQIVND (reference sequence).